The sequence of this T cell receptor (beta chain) was determined in a study of blood T cell repertoires in COVID-19. For the study at large: The samples span acute and convalescent COVID-19 from the United States, Italy and Spain. PBMCs, B-cell-depleted T cells, or T cells were the source of the cDNA or gDNA that made up the material.

From germline, CDR1 is SGHDT and CDR2 YYEEEE. This CDR3 has 13 amino acids. V was pared by 1 base and J by 1 base, with 6 bases between. Authors' data handling: Reference gene primer amplification gave nucleated cell count estimates. The protocol was immunoSEQ multiplex PCR, while the TCRdb copy is restricted to in-frame clones and leaves out a portion. V and J calls plus clone size are reproduced from that table; the DNA served to infer D and trimming. Of 95,000 to 150,000 clones listed, 77% were seen once; the top ten hold approximately 7.9%. The origin of this receptor is a human donor in a cohort sampled during active COVID-19. Sequencing used peripheral blood. The J gene is TRBJ2-7, the V gene TRBV5-6; possible D gene TRBD1, 5 bases. The CDR3 DNA follows: TGTGCCAGCAGCTTGCAGGGATCCTACGAGCAGTACTTC. Protein product: CASSLQGSYEQYF.